The clone carrying this T cell receptor beta chain was found a few times. The antigen remains unidentified. This sample was included in a study of T cell responses to AZD1222 COVID-19 vaccine. Study findings and constraints: Targets within unmutated variant regions were reportedly found for nearly half of spike-specific TCRs. Donor demographics were predominantly white British with a female majority; clonal diversity may be underestimated. Just a handful of people given AZD1222 tested seropositive at baseline. Researchers report vaccine-associated CD4 TCRs spanning spike, with dominance at 160-218 and 743-854.

Libraries were prepared by immunoSEQ multiplex PCR; TCRdb keeps only in-frame clonotypes and omits some of them. This sample carries some 80,000 clones, around 89% of them seen once, and the ten largest clones take about a tenth. The CDR3 totals 14 residues. J is TRBJ1-2 and V is TRBV21-1. TRBV21-1 is termed a pseudogene. The source material was peripheral blood, sampled 28 days after the second dose of the MenACWY control vaccine. This clonotype originated in an adult who received the MenACWY meningococcal vaccine as a control. DNA of the CDR3: TGTGCCAGCAGCAAACCCCCTACTTTCTATGGCTACACCTTC. This encodes CASSKPPTFYGYTF.